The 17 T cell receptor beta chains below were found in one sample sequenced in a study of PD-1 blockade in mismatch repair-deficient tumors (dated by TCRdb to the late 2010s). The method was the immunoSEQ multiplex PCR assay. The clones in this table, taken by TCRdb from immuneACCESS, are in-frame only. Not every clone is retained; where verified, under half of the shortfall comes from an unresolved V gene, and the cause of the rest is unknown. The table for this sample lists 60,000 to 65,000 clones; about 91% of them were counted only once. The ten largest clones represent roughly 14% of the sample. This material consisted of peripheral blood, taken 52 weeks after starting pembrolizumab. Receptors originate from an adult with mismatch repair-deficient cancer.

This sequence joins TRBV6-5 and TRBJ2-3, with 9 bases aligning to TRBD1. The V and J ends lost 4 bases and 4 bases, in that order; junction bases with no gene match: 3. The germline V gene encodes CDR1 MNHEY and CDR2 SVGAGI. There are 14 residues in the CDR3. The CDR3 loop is CASSFGQGPDTQYF. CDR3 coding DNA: TGTGCCAGCAGTTTCGGACAGGGGCCAGATACGCAGTATTTT.

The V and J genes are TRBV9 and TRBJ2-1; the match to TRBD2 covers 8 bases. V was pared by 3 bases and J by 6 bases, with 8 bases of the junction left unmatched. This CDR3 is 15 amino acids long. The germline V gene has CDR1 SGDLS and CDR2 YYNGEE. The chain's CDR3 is CASSAAGLAPNEQFF. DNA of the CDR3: TGTGCCAGCAGCGCCGCCGGACTAGCCCCCAATGAGCAGTTCTTC.

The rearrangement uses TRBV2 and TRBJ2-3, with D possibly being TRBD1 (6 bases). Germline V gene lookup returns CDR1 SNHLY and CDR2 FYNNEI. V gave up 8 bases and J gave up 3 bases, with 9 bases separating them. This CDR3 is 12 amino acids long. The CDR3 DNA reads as TGTGCCAGCCCCACAGGGACAGATACGCAGTATTTT. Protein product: CASPTGTDTQYF.

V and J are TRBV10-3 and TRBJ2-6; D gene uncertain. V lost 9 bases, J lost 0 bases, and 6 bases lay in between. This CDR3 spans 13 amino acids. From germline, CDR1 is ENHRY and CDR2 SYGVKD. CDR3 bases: TGTGCCATTCCCAGCTCTGGGGCCAACGTCCTGACTTTC. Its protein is CAIPSSGANVLTF.

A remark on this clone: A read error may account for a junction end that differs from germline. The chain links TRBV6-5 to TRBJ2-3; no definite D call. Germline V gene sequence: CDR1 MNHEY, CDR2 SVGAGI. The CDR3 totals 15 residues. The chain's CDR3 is CASSYSPDQATDRHF. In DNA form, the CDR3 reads TGTGCCAGCAGTTACAGCCCGGACCAGGCTACCGACCGCCATTTT.

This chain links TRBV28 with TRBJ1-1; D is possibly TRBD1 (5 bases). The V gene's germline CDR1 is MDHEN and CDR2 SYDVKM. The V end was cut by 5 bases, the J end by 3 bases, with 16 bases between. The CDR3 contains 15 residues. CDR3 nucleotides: TGTGCCAGCAGTACCCCCCCGGGGGACGACACTGAAGCTTTCTTT. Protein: CASSTPPGDDTEAFF.

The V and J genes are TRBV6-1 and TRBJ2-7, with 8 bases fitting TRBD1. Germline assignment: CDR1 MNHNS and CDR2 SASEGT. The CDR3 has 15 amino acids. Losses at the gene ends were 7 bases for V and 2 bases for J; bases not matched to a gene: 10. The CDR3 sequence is CASKSPGQATYEQYF. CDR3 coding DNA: TGTGCCAGCAAGAGCCCGGGACAGGCTACCTACGAGCAGTACTTC.

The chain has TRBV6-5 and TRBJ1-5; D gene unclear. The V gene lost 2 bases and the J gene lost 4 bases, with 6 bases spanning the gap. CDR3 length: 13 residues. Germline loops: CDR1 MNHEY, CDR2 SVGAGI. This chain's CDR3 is CASSYALNQPQHF. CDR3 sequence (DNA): TGTGCCAGCAGTTACGCCCTTAATCAGCCCCAGCATTTT.

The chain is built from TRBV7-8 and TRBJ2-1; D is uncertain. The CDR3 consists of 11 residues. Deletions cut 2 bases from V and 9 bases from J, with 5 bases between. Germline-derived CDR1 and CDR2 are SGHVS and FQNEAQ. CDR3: CASSLSGEQFF. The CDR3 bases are TGTGCCAGCAGCTTATCGGGTGAGCAGTTCTTC.

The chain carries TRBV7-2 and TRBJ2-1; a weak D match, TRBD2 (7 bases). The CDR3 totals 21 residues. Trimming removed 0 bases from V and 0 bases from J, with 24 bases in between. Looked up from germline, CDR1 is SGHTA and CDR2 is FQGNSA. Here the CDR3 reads CASSLASGVWGREISYNEQFF. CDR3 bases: TGTGCCAGCAGCTTAGCGTCGGGGGTTTGGGGGCGGGAGATCTCCTACAATGAGCAGTTCTTC.

The CDR3 nucleotides read TGTGCCAGCAGCGCCCGAGGGGGACAACAGGGGTTTGGCTACACCTTC. It codes for CASSARGGQQGFGYTF. This chain joins TRBV13 and TRBJ1-2; 7 bases are a match to TRBD1. Trimming cost V 5 bases and J 7 bases; bases outside gene matches: 16. The CDR3 totals 16 residues. Germline V CDR1 and CDR2: PRHDT, FYEKMQ (reference sequence).

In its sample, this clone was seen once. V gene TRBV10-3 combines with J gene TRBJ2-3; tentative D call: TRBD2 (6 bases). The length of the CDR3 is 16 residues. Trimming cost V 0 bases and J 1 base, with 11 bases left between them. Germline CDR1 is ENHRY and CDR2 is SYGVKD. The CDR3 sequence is CAISESWGVRTDTQYF. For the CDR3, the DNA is TGTGCCATCAGTGAGTCATGGGGGGTTCGCACAGATACGCAGTATTTT.

DNA for the CDR3: TGTGCCAGCAGCTTAGTCTCTCAGGGACCCTACGAGCAGTACTTC. Amino acids: CASSLVSQGPYEQYF. V usage is TRBV11-3 and J usage is TRBJ2-7, with D perhaps matching TRBD1 or TRBD2 (5 bases each). V was clipped by 1 base and J by 2 bases, with 12 bases between them. The CDR3 is 15 residues long. In germline, CDR1 is SGHNT, CDR2 YENEEA.

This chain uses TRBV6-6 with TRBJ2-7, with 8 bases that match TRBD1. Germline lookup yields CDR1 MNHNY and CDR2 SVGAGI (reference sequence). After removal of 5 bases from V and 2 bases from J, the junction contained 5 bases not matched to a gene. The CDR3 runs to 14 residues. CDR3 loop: CASSPGGRTYEQYF. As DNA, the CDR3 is TGTGCCAGCAGTCCAGGGGGCAGGACCTACGAGCAGTACTTC.

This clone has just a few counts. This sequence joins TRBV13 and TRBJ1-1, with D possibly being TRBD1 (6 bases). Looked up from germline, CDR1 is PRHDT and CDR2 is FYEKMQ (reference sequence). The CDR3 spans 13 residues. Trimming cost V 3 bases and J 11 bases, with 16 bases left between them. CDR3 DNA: TGTGCCAGCAGCTTGAGGGGGGTGGCCGGGGCTTTCTTT. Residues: CASSLRGVAGAFF.

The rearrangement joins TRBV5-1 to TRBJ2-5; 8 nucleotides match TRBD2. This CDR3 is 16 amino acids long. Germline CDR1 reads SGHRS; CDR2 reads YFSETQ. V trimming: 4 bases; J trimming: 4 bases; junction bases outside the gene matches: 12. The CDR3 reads CASSPRRLAGRETQYF. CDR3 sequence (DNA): TGCGCCAGCAGCCCGCGTCGGCTAGCGGGTAGAGAGACCCAGTACTTC.

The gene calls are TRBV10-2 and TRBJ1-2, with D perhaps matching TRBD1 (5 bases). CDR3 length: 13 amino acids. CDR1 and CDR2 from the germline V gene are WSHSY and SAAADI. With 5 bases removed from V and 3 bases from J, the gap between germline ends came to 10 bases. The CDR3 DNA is TGCGCCAGCAGTCCCGGGACGGACTATGGCTACACCTTC. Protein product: CASSPGTDYGYTF.